In its sample, the clone carrying this T cell receptor beta chain was seen many times. What it binds is unknown. These data belong to a study of spatial heterogeneity in lung cancer. Overall study context: Correlation of TCR transcript counts in tumor regions with a T cell module score from matched bulk RNA-seq was strong.

Trimming left V 6 bases short and J 9 bases short, with 30 bases between. The CDR3 covers 18 residues. TCRdb re-called the 5' RACE reads with MiXCR, one entry per CDR3 protein. Seen here are roughly 20,000 distinct CDR3 sequences, approximately 3% observed once, and the top ten hold about 7.3%. Stated time point: sample taken at primary tumor resection. No cell sorting; template was whole RNA from tumor, lung tissue or PBMC. Study findings and constraints: Mutation tallies in tumors tracked expanded intratumoral alpha and beta TCR counts. Counts of ubiquitous and regional expanded TCRs tracked ubiquitous and regional nonsynonymous mutations, respectively.

V and J are TRBV12-3 or TRBV12-4 and TRBJ2-1, with D perhaps matching TRBD2 (7 bases). The input for sequencing was lung tumor tissue, taken at surgery. The source is a male donor with early-stage non-small cell lung cancer. The chain's CDR3 is CASSSRGGALGVYGEQFF. Written as DNA, the CDR3 is TGTGCCAGCAGCTCGAGAGGGGGGGCCCTCGGGGTGTACGGTGAGCAGTTCTTC.